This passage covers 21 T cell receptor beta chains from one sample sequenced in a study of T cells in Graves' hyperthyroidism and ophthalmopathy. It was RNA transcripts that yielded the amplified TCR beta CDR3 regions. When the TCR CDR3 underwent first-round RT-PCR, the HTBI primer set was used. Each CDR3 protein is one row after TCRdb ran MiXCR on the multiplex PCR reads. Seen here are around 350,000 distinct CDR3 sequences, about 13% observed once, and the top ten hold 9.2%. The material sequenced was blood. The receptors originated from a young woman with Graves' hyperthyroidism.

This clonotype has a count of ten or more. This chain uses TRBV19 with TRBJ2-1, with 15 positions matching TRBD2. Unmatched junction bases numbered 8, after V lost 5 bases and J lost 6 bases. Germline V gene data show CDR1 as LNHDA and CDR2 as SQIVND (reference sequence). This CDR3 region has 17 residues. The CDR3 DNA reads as TGTGCCAGTAGTCACTCGGGACTAGCGGGAGGATCCAATGAGCAGTTCTTC. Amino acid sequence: CASSHSGLAGGSNEQFF.

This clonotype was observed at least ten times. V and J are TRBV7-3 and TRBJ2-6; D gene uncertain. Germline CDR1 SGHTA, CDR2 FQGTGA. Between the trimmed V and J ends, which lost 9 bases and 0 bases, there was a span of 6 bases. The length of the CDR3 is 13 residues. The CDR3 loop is CASCSSGANVLTF. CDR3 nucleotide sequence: TGTGCCAGTTGCAGCTCTGGGGCCAACGTCCTGACTTTC.

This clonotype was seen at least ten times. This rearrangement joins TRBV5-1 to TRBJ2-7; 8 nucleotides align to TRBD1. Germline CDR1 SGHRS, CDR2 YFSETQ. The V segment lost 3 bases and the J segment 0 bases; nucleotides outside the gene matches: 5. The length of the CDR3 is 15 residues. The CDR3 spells CASSSRTGSSYEQYF. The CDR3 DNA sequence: TGCGCCAGCAGCTCCCGGACAGGGAGCTCCTACGAGCAGTACTTC.

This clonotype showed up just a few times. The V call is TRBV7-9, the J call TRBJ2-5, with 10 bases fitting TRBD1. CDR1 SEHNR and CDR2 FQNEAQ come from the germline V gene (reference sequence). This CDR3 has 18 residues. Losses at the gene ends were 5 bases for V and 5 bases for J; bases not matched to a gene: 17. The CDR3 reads CASSPGGTGAVRGETQYF. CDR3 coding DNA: TGTGCCAGCAGCCCGGGTGGGACAGGGGCCGTGAGGGGGGAGACCCAGTACTTC.

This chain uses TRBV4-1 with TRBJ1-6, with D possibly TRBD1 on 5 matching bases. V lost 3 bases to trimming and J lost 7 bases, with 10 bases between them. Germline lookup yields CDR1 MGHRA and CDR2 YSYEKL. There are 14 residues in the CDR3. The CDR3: CASSQENRNSPLHF. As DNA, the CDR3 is TGCGCCAGCAGCCAGGAAAACAGGAATTCACCCCTCCACTTT.

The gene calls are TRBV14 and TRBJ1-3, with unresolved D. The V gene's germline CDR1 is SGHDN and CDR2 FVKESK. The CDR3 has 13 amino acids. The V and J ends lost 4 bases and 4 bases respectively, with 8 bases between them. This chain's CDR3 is CASSPGRGNTIYF. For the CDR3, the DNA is TGTGCCAGCAGCCCCGGGCGGGGAAACACCATATATTTT.

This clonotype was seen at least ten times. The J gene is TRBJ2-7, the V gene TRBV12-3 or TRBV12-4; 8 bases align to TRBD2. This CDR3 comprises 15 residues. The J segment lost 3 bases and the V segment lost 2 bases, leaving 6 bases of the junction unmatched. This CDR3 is CASSLPPAGGYEQYF. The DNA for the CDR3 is TGTGCCAGCAGTTTACCTCCGGCGGGGGGCTACGAGCAGTACTTC.

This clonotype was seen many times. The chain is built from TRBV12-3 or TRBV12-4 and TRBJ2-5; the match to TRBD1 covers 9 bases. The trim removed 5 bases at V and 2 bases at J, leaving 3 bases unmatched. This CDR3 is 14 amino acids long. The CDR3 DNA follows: TGTGCCAGCAGTACCGGGACAGGGCAAGAGACCCAGTACTTC. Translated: CASSTGTGQETQYF.

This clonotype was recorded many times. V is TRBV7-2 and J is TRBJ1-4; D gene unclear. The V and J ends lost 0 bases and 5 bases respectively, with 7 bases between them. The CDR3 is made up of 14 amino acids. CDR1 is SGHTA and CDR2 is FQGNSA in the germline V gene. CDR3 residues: CASSLASENEKLFF. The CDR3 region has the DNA TGTGCCAGCAGCTTAGCGTCGGAGAATGAAAAACTGTTTTTT. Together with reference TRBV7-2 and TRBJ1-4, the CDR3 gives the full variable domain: GAGVSQSPSNKVTEKGKDVELRCDPISGHTALYWYRQSLGQGLEFLIYFQGNSAPDKSGLPSDRFSAERTGGSVSTLTIQRTQQEDSAVYLCASSLASENEKLFFGSGTQLSVL.

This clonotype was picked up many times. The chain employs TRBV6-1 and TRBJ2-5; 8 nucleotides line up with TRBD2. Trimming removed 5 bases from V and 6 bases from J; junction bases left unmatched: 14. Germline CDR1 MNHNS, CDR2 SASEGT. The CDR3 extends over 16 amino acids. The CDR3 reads CASSPLGGGSLKTQYF. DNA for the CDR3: TGTGCCAGCAGTCCACTGGGCGGGGGGTCCCTTAAGACCCAGTACTTC.

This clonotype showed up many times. The CDR3 DNA follows: TGTGCCAGCAGTTTATATAGCCCAGGACAGGGATGGACTGAAGCTTTCTTT. It specifies CASSLYSPGQGWTEAFF. The V gene is TRBV6-1, the J gene TRBJ1-1, with 8 bases fitting TRBD1. With V trimmed by 5 bases and J by 5 bases, 16 bases remained unmatched. Per the germline V gene, CDR1 is MNHNS and CDR2 is SASEGT. The CDR3 is 17 amino acids.

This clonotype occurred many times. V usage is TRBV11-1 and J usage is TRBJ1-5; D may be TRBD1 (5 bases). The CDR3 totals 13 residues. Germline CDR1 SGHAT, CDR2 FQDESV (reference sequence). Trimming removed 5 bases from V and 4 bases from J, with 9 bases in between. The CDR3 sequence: CASSPRGNQPQHF. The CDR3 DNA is TGTGCCAGCAGCCCGAGGGGAAATCAGCCCCAGCATTTT.

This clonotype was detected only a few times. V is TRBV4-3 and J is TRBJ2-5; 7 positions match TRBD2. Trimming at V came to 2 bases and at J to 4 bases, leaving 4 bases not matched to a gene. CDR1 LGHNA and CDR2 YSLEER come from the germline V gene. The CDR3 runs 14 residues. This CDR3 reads CASSQSGIGETQYF. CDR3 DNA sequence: TGCGCCAGCAGCCAAAGCGGGATCGGAGAGACCCAGTACTTC.

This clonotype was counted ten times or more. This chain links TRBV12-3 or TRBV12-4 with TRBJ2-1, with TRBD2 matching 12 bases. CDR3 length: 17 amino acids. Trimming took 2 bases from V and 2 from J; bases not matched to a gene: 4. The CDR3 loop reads CASSLRLAGGTYNEQFF. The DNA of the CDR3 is TGTGCCAGCAGTTTAAGGCTAGCGGGAGGGACCTACAATGAGCAGTTCTTC.

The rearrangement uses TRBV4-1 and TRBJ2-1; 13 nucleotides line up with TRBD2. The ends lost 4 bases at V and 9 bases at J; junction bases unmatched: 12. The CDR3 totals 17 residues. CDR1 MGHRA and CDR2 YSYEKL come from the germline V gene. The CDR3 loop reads CASSLGLAGVLFGEQFF. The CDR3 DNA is TGCGCCAGCAGCCTTGGACTAGCGGGAGTTTTATTTGGTGAGCAGTTCTTC.

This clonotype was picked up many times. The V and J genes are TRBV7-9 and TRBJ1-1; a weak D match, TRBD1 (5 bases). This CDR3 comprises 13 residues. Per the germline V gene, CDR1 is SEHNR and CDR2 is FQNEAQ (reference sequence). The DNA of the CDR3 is TGTGGCATGTTCGGGGGGGAAGGCACTGAAGCTTTCTTT. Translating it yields CGMFGGEGTEAFF.

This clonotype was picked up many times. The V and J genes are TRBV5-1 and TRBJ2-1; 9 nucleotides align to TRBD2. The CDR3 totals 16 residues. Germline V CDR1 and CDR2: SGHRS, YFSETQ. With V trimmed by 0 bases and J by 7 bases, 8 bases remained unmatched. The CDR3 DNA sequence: TGCGCCAGCAGCTTGGTACTAGCGGGCCCCCAAAATGAGCAGTTCTTC. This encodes CASSLVLAGPQNEQFF.

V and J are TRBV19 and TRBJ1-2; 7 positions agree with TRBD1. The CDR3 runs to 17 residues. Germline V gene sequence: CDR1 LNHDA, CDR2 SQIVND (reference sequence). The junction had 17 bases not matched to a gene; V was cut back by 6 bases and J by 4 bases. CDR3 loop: CASRPGTALGELYGYTF. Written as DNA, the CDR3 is TGTGCCAGTAGGCCCGGGACAGCCCTCGGGGAGCTCTATGGCTACACCTTC.

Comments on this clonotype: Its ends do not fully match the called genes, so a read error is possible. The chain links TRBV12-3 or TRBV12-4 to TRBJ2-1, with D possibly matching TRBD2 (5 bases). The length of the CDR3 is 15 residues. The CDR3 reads CASSLGGNSYNEQSF. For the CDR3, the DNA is TGTGCCAGCAGTTTAGGAGGGAATTCCTACAATGAGCAGTCCTTC.

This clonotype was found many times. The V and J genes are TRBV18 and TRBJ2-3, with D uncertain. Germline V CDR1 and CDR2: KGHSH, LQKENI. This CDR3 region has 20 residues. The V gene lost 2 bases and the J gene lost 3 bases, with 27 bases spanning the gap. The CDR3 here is CASSPTTHPLVGLPTDTQYF. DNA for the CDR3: TGTGCCAGCTCACCAACAACTCACCCCTTGGTGGGCCTCCCGACAGATACGCAGTATTTT.

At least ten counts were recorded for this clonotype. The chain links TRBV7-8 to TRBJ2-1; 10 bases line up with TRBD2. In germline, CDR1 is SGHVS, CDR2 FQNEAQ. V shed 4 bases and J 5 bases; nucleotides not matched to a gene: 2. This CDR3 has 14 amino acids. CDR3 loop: CASSSLAGDNEQFF. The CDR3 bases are TGTGCCAGCAGCTCGCTAGCGGGAGACAATGAGCAGTTCTTC.